This T cell receptor (beta chain) was documented in a study of T cell responses to AZD1222 COVID-19 vaccine. Study-wide findings and caveats: Donors were mostly white British, more females; clonal diversity possibly underestimated.

Regarding this clone: Its antigen is not known.

Germline V CDR1 and CDR2: MNHEY, SVGAGI. The V segment lost 8 bases and the J segment 8 bases; nucleotides outside the gene matches: 7. This CDR3 is built from 12 residues. Repertoires were generated with immunoSEQ multiplex PCR, while TCRdb's copy carries only in-frame clones and drops some. The sample yields roughly 120,000 clones, over 75% seen once. This TCR derives from an adult in good health. The sample here was peripheral blood, taken on day 0 of MenACWY control vaccination. The chain is built from TRBV6-5 and TRBJ2-7; 9 bases are a match to TRBD1. CDR3 region: CASGGQGFKQYF. CDR3 bases: TGTGCCAGCGGGGGACAGGGCTTTAAGCAGTACTTC.